This T cell receptor beta chain was captured by sequencing in a study of long-term antiretroviral therapy in people with HIV (dated by TCRdb to the early 2020s). Some background on the complete study: The earliest samples were collected approximately a decade before the 2015 WHO recommendation for immediate ART, a period when ART was typically delayed until CD4 counts fell. A retrospective serial study tested whether ART initiation and durable HIV suppression were associated with changes in peripheral blood TRB repertoire composition and diversity. A total of 192 cryopreserved PBMC samples were contributed to the cohort by 30 adults with confirmed HIV infection, with samples collected serially over a mean of approximately 6 years (range 1-12). Among the approximately 30 participants with HIV, ten to eleven were female. No cross-contamination during QIAcube processing was seen in test extractions of a monoclonal T-cell line run alongside approximately 36 polyclonal samples.

The immunoSEQ hsTCRB v3.0 assay was used at survey level resolution to sequence the TRB variable region. The targeted TRB sequencing depth was about 40,000-50,000 T-cell genomes per sample. Pooled TRB libraries were sequenced on an Illumina MiSeq with a v3 150-cycle kit. The authors processed their data as follows. Analysis of repertoires was carried out in R inside a reproducible Nextflow workflow spanning QC, data transformation and analysis. LymphoSeq2, an R package for exploring AIRR-Seq data, was used to implement custom analyses. After excluding a few samples that yielded fewer than 5000 total TRB sequences, around 190 HIV repertoires remained for analysis. Among the roughly 200 retained HIV repertoires, some 57 were collected before ART initiation and 120 to 140 were collected after ART initiation. Repertoires were downsampled to 5000 TRB nucleotide sequences, and summary statistics were averaged over 100 downsampling iterations. TRB sequences were retained for analysis only if CDR3 regions of at least seven amino acids were present. Two measures captured diversity: a Shannon entropy-derived clonality score and the Gini coefficient. In the repertoire networks, any two of the top 5000 CDR3 amino acid sequences were connected whenever the two sequences differed by an edit distance of one. Antigen specificity groups and MHC restriction were predicted for TRB CDR3 amino acid sequences with GLIPH2. To flag known CMV, EBV, HIV or tissue antigen associations, CDR3 amino acid sequences were matched against VDJdb and McPAS-TCR. Pre-ART, post-ART and control groups were compared with Wilcoxon signed-rank tests and Holm-Bonferroni correction. As stored in TCRdb, this immuneACCESS dataset retains in-frame rearrangements with V and J assigned. A fraction of the clones does not appear; measured against another copy, unresolved V genes explain less than half of the discrepancy, and the remainder lacks a known reason. V and J calls and clone size come straight from that table; D and trimming were deduced from the DNA. Within this sample are about 24,000 clones, with 80% to 85% of them counted one time only. Around a quarter of the sample goes to the ten largest clones.

Worth noting for this clone: The clone's antigen remains unknown. No much larger clone is present one base from it, and per-base qualities are unavailable.

To be included, a participant needed at least one PBMC sample from before ART initiation plus at least two post-ART samples. Treatment was received in the United States of America by all participants with HIV. Before DNA extraction, cryopreserved samples containing 1-10 million PBMC were thawed and washed. At the time of the earliest PBMC sample for each participant with HIV, ages ranged from about 23 to 60 years. PBMC samples from each participant spanned 1-4 timepoints before ART initiation and 2-8 timepoints after ART initiation, with a median of 7 samples. For every participant, serial HIV viral load, CD4+ T-cell count, ART history and demographic data were obtained. A Qiagen kit on a QIAcube was used to extract genomic DNA from unsorted PBMC, with samples processed in batches of 12. V and J lose 0 bases and 3 bases, and a span of 7 bases separates them. CDR1 and CDR2, per the germline V gene, are SQVTM and ANQGSEA. Measured from the cysteine to the phenylalanine, the CDR3 is 13 residues long. Of all the DNA, just the CDR3 is kept, 39 bases in frame from base 1.

Study-level results and caveats: The samples span the years 2004 to 2017, and the ART regimens used at that time may not be as effective as current regimens. Limited PBMC availability meant only the TCR beta chain was sequenced, without alpha chain pairing. Because pre-ART samples had limited cell numbers, profiling was done on unsorted PBMC rather than on sorted CD4+ and CD8+ T cells. Inferences about post-ART repertoire changes are limited because no data were available on ART adherence, viral resistance or therapy changes. Starting ART was linked to a significant rise in TRB diversity, yet even after long-term ART the diversity remained significantly lower than in transplant donor controls. Compared with controls, HIV repertoires had narrower CDR3 length ranges, and the network structure pointed to an antigen-experienced repertoire that shifted only slightly toward naive after ART. Expanded TRB clones identified before ART initiation dominated the repertoire at all time points, although this dominance fluctuated and declined in many PLHIV after ART.

The specimen was unsorted PBMCs, collected 0.4 years after starting antiretroviral therapy. This receptor was obtained from a man aged 50 to 60 with HIV. The chain was built from TRBV29-1 and TRBJ2-3, with the D gene call left open. The nucleotide sequence reads TGCAGCGTTGAAGAATCGGCGACAGATACGCAGTATTTT. This encodes CSVEESATDTQYF.